This T cell receptor beta chain was identified in a study of cytomegalovirus exposure and HLA in healthy donors. Trimming left V 5 bases short and J 3 bases short, with 14 bases between. Germline V gives CDR1 SGHNT, CDR2 YENEEA. This CDR3 comprises 15 residues. Both 60 Vbeta primers and 13 Jbeta primers went into the PCR. Data came from immunoSEQ multiplex PCR; TCRdb stores just in-frame clones and leaves some out. The sample contains 150,000 to 200,000 clones, 75% to 90% of which appear only once. Sequencing used PBMCs. This sequence was found in a woman aged 18-29 years in good health and CMV-seronegative. V and J are TRBV11-3 and TRBJ2-1; D perhaps matches TRBD2 (5 bases). CDR3 sequence: CASSPTSGVYNEQFF. Written as DNA, the CDR3 is TGTGCCAGCAGCCCTACCAGCGGCGTCTACAATGAGCAGTTCTTC.